The present T cell receptor (beta chain) was sequenced within a study of human T cells and chemical hapten exposure. Study-level findings and limits: Donors were affected by alopecia, so their immune reaction might vary from that of healthy individuals.

Described time point: patch test 2, 6 weeks after DPC sensitization. Treatment indicated: therapeutic diphenylcyclopropenone sensitization with weekly scalp DPC. Patches went on only after blood had been drawn each time. TCRdb itself ran the RACE reads through MiXCR, one entry per CDR3 protein. The table lists 95,000 or so distinct CDR3 sequences, about 10% of them singletons, with about 3% in the top ten. On this clonotype itself: The antigen is unknown.

The receptor's source is a woman aged 40 to 50 with alopecia areata. Some clones in this sample may be carry-over from other donors' samples. Sequencing used whole blood, obtained in connection with sensitization to the hapten diphenylcyclopropenone (DPC).

The CDR3 nucleotides are TGCGCCAGCAGCTTTCGAGACCCCAATGAGCAGTTCTTC. Translation gives CASSFRDPNEQFF. J is TRBJ2-1 and V is TRBV5-1; D remains unclear. Trimming shortened V by 2 bases and J by 6 bases, and 9 bases separated the two germline ends. The CDR3 covers 13 residues. Germline CDR1 SGHRS, CDR2 YFSETQ.